This is a list of T cell receptor beta chains from one sample in a study of technical replicates of blood from several donors. Here immunoSEQ multiplex PCR was the method, and the copy in TCRdb shows in-frame clones only, minus some. The sample contains some 87,000 clones, about 93% of which appear only once. Material: T cells isolated from PBMCs. The source is a human donor in good health. CDR3s include the opening cysteine and the closing phenylalanine or tryptophan. D genes are given only for firm matches. Clone size is shown for a subset of rows, as once, few, many or a class of expanded clone.

TRBV25-1	TRBJ2-1	TRBD1	-	TGTGCCAGCAGTGATACGACAGGGAAGGGATATGAGCAGTTCTTC	CASSDTTGKGYEQFF
TRBV19	TRBJ2-1	TRBD1	-	TGTGCCAGTAGAGGGGGACAGGATTACAATGAGCAGTTCTTC	CASRGGQDYNEQFF
TRBV19	TRBJ1-1	-	-	TGTGCCAGTAGTGTACTTCCCGGGGAAGCTTTCTTT	CASSVLPGEAFF
TRBV27	TRBJ2-5	-	-	TGTGCCAGCAGTTTACAGGGGCGAGGAGAGACCCAGTACTTC	CASSLQGRGETQYF
TRBV28	TRBJ2-7	-	once	TGTGCCAGCAACCCCAAGGGCGGGTATAGCTACGAGCAGTACTTC	CASNPKGGYSYEQYF
TRBV19	TRBJ1-5	-	-	TGTGCCAGTAGTTCTTGGGGACAAGATAGCAATCAGCCCCAGCATTTT	CASSSWGQDSNQPQHF
TRBV29-1	TRBJ2-3	TRBD2	-	TGCAGCGTTGAAGGGACTAGCGGGAGATTAGATACGCAGTATTTT	CSVEGTSGRLDTQYF
TRBV28	TRBJ1-4	TRBD1	-	TGTGCCAGCAGTTCCCATGGGACAGCTCGGGATGAAAAACTGTTTTTT	CASSSHGTARDEKLFF
TRBV4-1	TRBJ2-2	-	-	TGCGCCAGCAGCCAAGAGGCTTCTCATTACACCGGGGAGCTGTTTTTT	CASSQEASHYTGELFF
TRBV7-9	TRBJ1-2	-	-	TGTGCCAGCAGCTTAGTCGCAGGCTCCTATGGCTACACCTTC	CASSLVAGSYGYTF
TRBV6-4	TRBJ2-2	TRBD2	-	TGTGCCAGCAGTAGCGGGAGCGACACCGGGGAGCTGTTTTTT	CASSSGSDTGELFF
TRBV7-2	TRBJ1-2	TRBD1	-	TGTGCCAGCAGCTTCCGGGGTACTACAGGGGGCGCGAACTATGGCTACACCTTC	CASSFRGTTGGANYGYTF
TRBV14	TRBJ2-7	TRBD2	-	TGTGCCAGCAGCCAAGTTTTAGCGGGAGAGCAGTACTTC	CASSQVLAGEQYF
TRBV7-2	TRBJ1-1	TRBD1	-	TGTGCCAGCAGTCCCGGGACAGGGTTGTTGTCTGAAGCTTTCTTT	CASSPGTGLLSEAFF
TRBV5-6	TRBJ2-5	-	-	TGTGCCAGCAGCTTGTATAGGGGGGAGGGAAGAACGACCCAGTACTTC	CASSLYRGEGRTTQYF
TRBV29-1	TRBJ1-2	-	-	TGCAGCGTTGGCGGCACCGACTATGGCTACACCTTC	CSVGGTDYGYTF
TRBV14	TRBJ2-3	TRBD2	-	TGTGCCAGCAGCTGGACTAGCGGGCTGTTAGATACGCAGTATTTT	CASSWTSGLLDTQYF
TRBV9	TRBJ1-2	-	-	TGTGCCAGCAGCGTAGAGCCCGAGACGAGGTATGGCTACACCTTC	CASSVEPETRYGYTF
TRBV28	TRBJ1-2	TRBD1	-	TGTGCCAGCAGTTTATGGACAGGGCTTGAGGGCTACACCTTC	CASSLWTGLEGYTF
TRBV9	TRBJ2-5	-	-	TGTGCCAGCAGCAGGAACTACGGAGAGACCCAGTACTTC	CASSRNYGETQYF
TRBV4-2	TRBJ1-1	TRBD1	few	TGTGCCAGCAGCCAAGATCTGTGGGCACAGGGGCTGAACACTGAAGCTTTCTTT	CASSQDLWAQGLNTEAFF
TRBV4-3	TRBJ2-1	TRBD1	-	TGCGCCAGCAGCCAAGATGGTCGAAGGGGGCTCAATGAGCAGTTCTTC	CASSQDGRRGLNEQFF
TRBV9	TRBJ2-2	-	-	TGTGCCAGCAGCGTAGGGACAACGAACACCGGGGAGCTGTTTTTT	CASSVGTTNTGELFF
TRBV7-9	TRBJ1-2	TRBD1	-	TGTGCCAGCAGCTTAGCCGGGACAGGCTCAAATGGCTACACCTTC	CASSLAGTGSNGYTF
TRBV28	TRBJ2-3	TRBD2	-	TGTGCCAGCAGTTTCGGACTAGCGGGATTCGCAGATACGCAGTATTTT	CASSFGLAGFADTQYF
TRBV18	TRBJ2-2	TRBD2	-	TGTGCCAGCTCACCAACTAGCGGGAGCGGGGAGCTGTTTTTT	CASSPTSGSGELFF
TRBV7-3	TRBJ1-2	-	-	TGTGCCAGCAGCTTAAACGCAGGGGCCGACTATGGCTACACCTTC	CASSLNAGADYGYTF
TRBV9	TRBJ1-1	TRBD1	-	TGTGCCAGCAGCGCGACAGGGGGCTTCTTGAACACTGAAGCTTTCTTT	CASSATGGFLNTEAFF
TRBV6-4	TRBJ2-3	TRBD1	-	TGTGCCAGCAGTGACTGGGGACAGGGAGGAGATACGCAGTATTTT	CASSDWGQGGDTQYF
TRBV6-5	TRBJ2-7	-	-	TGTGCCAGCAGCCCCGGGACAAGGCATGGGGAGCAGTACTTC	CASSPGTRHGEQYF